The clone carrying this T cell receptor (beta chain) was found many times. These data originate in a study of blood T cell repertoires in COVID-19. Study-level information: Sources were T cells, B-cell-depleted T cells, or PBMCs; the material itself was cDNA or gDNA.

Per the original methods: Reference gene primer amplification gave estimated nucleated cell counts. The method was immunoSEQ multiplex PCR; TCRdb's version includes in-frame clones alone and lacks a portion of them. Clonal size and the V and J genes are those of that table, whereas D and trimming came from the DNA. This table holds 45,000 to 55,000 clones, around four fifths found once. The sequenced sample consisted of peripheral blood. This clonotype originated in a human donor in a cohort sampled during active COVID-19.

The CDR3 sequence is CASSLRQGQNQPQHF. Here the CDR3 DNA reads TGTGCCAGCAGCTTGAGACAGGGCCAAAATCAGCCCCAGCATTTT. The rearrangement uses TRBV11-2 and TRBJ1-5, with 7 nucleotides matching TRBD1. CDR3 length: 15 amino acids. CDR1 and CDR2 from the germline V gene are SGHAT and FQNNGV. With 3 bases clipped from V and 4 bases from J, the junction kept 6 bases outside the gene matches.